A single sample gave rise to the 32 T cell receptor beta chains below, sequenced in a study of blood T cell repertoires in COVID-19. The data were produced by immunoSEQ multiplex PCR, yet TCRdb's version contains in-frame clones alone and is incomplete. Found here are roughly 230,000 clones, about four fifths of them singletons; the top ten hold about 3.4%. The sample taken for sequencing was PBMCs or T cells enriched from blood (not recorded which). These receptors came from a man aged 50-59 years who had recovered from COVID-19.

V and J are TRBV14 and TRBJ2-7, with a tentative D call TRBD2 (5 bases). This CDR3 is built from 14 residues. Looked up from germline, CDR1 is SGHDN and CDR2 is FVKESK. The V end was cut by 5 bases, the J end by 7 bases, with 18 bases between. The CDR3 region is CASSDVTTTGEQYF. CDR3 DNA sequence: TGTGCCAGCAGCGACGTGACTACTACGGGTGAGCAGTACTTC.

This sequence joins TRBV6-5 and TRBJ1-1; 9 nucleotides line up with TRBD1. Germline V lookup: CDR1 MNHEY, CDR2 SVGAGI. The CDR3 spans 15 residues. The V segment lost 0 bases and the J segment 4 bases; nucleotides outside the gene matches: 3. The DNA of the CDR3 is TGTGCCAGCAGTTACTCGACGACAGGGGGCACTGAAGCTTTCTTT. It yields the protein CASSYSTTGGTEAFF.

The chain couples TRBV19 to TRBJ1-3, with D maybe TRBD1 (6 bases). V lost 5 bases and J lost 0, with 17 bases in between. This CDR3 contains 17 residues. CDR1 and CDR2 from the germline V gene are LNHDA and SQIVND (reference sequence). This chain's CDR3 is CASSPTPGGGSGNTIYF. For the CDR3, the DNA is TGTGCCAGTAGTCCGACGCCGGGAGGGGGCTCTGGAAACACCATATATTTT.

The rearrangement links TRBV5-4 to TRBJ2-3; maybe TRBD2 (5 bases). V shed 3 bases and J shed 4 bases, with 9 bases lying between them. Germline-derived CDR1 and CDR2 are SGHNT and YYREEE (reference sequence). CDR3 length equals 13 residues. CDR3 residues: CASSSRGPDTQYF. In nucleotides, the CDR3 is TGTGCCAGCAGCTCTCGAGGGCCAGATACGCAGTATTTT.

This chain uses TRBV5-4 with TRBJ2-3, with D possibly being TRBD2 (6 bases). The CDR3 totals 15 residues. The V gene lost 4 bases and the J gene lost 2 bases, with 14 bases spanning the gap. Germline values: CDR1 SGHNT, CDR2 YYREEE (reference sequence). Here the CDR3 reads CASSGGDDNTDTQYF. The CDR3 bases are TGTGCCAGCAGCGGCGGGGACGACAACACAGATACGCAGTATTTT.

Written as DNA, the CDR3 is TGTGCCATCAGGTCACAGGGGCTAAGAGACACCGGGGAGCTGTTTTTT. This gives the protein CAIRSQGLRDTGELFF. The gene calls are TRBV10-3 and TRBJ2-2; 7 nucleotides agree with TRBD1. The CDR3 runs 16 residues. V trimming: 6 bases; J trimming: 3 bases; junction bases outside the gene matches: 10. Germline CDR1 is ENHRY and CDR2 is SYGVKD.

This chain uses TRBV5-1 with TRBJ1-2; 12 nucleotides agree with TRBD1. CDR1 and CDR2 from the germline V gene are SGHRS and YFSETQ. This CDR3 comprises 17 residues. The V gene end was trimmed by 1 base and the J gene end by 8 bases; junction bases not matched to a gene: 12. The CDR3 coding sequence is TGCGCCAGCAGCTTGTCCCCGGGACAGGGGGCCGGGCAGGGCTACACCTTC. Its protein is CASSLSPGQGAGQGYTF. Full variable domain (outside the CDR3, taken from reference TRBV5-1 and TRBJ1-2): KAGVTQTPRYLIKTRGQQVTLSCSPISGHRSVSWYQQTPGQGLQFLFEYFSETQRNKGNFPGRFSGRQFSNSRSEMNVSTLELGDSALYLCASSLSPGQGAGQGYTFGSGTRLTVV.

The V gene is TRBV6-2 or TRBV6-3, the J gene TRBJ2-2; TRBD1 might be the D (6 bases). V was cut by 4 bases and J by 5 bases, with 14 bases left in between. The CDR3 extends over 15 amino acids. CDR1 is MNHEY, CDR2 SVGEGT, per germline. CDR3 nucleotides: TGTGCCAGCAGTTCCCCAGGGGCGCGAACCGGGGAGCTGTTTTTT. Its translation is CASSSPGARTGELFF.

This chain uses TRBV6-2 or TRBV6-3 with TRBJ2-3; 9 bases are shared with TRBD2. Germline V gene data show CDR1 as MNHEY and CDR2 as SVGEGT. The CDR3 is 18 amino acids. V lost 6 bases, J lost 1 base, and 14 bases stayed unmatched. CDR3 bases: TGTGCCAGCAGCCCTTTTATAGGTAGCGGGGGAGGCACAGATACGCAGTATTTT. Residues: CASSPFIGSGGGTDTQYF.

The chain links TRBV4-2 to TRBJ2-7, with a possible D match to TRBD2 (5 bases). Germline CDR1 LGHNA, CDR2 YNFKEQ. CDR3 length equals 14 residues. V lost 1 base and J 7 bases, leaving 14 bases between the germline ends. CDR3 sequence (DNA): TGTGCCAGCAGCCAAGCCGGAAAGTCGGGAGAGCAGTACTTC. Protein product: CASSQAGKSGEQYF.

The chain is built from TRBV14 and TRBJ2-7; the D gene is possibly TRBD1 (7 bases). CDR1 and CDR2 from the germline V gene are SGHDN and FVKESK. The CDR3 loop spans 14 amino acids. The V gene lost 8 bases and the J gene lost 2 bases, with 16 bases spanning the gap. CDR3 loop: CASRPGGYPYEQYF. In nucleotides, the CDR3 is TGTGCCAGCCGCCCAGGGGGGTACCCCTACGAGCAGTACTTC. Full variable domain (outside the CDR3, taken from reference TRBV14 and TRBJ2-7): EAGVTQFPSHSVIEKGQTVTLRCDPISGHDNLYWYRRVMGKEIKFLLHFVKESKQDESGMPNNRFLAERTGGTYSTLKVQPAELEDSGVYFCASRPGGYPYEQYFGPGTRLTVT.

The genes are TRBV10-3 and TRBJ1-1; TRBD1 is a possible D gene (5 bases). CDR1 ENHRY and CDR2 SYGVKD come from the germline V gene. The V end lost 10 bases, the J end lost 2 bases, and 11 bases lay between the germline ends. This CDR3 spans 12 amino acids. The CDR3 DNA is TGTGCCACCCAGACAGATAACACTGAAGCTTTCTTT. Encoded protein: CATQTDNTEAFF.

The V and J genes are TRBV19 and TRBJ1-3, with TRBD1 matching over 7 bases. The CDR3 extends over 12 amino acids. The J segment lost 5 bases and the V segment lost 8 bases, leaving 3 bases of the junction unmatched. Germline lookup yields CDR1 LNHDA and CDR2 SQIVND (reference sequence). The CDR3 loop reads CASGGQRNTIYF. In DNA form, the CDR3 reads TGTGCCAGTGGGGGACAGCGAAACACCATATATTTT.

The gene calls are TRBV9 and TRBJ2-1; TRBD2 agrees at 10 bases. V was clipped by 2 bases and J by 0 bases; unmatched bases: 11. CDR1 and CDR2 from the germline V gene are SGDLS and YYNGEE. This CDR3 contains 19 residues. The CDR3: CASSVSLAGGRGSYNEQFF. The CDR3 nucleotides read TGTGCCAGCAGCGTGAGCTTAGCGGGAGGTCGTGGCTCCTACAATGAGCAGTTCTTC.

The rearrangement joins TRBV27 to TRBJ2-7; 7 positions match TRBD2. CDR3 length: 14 amino acids. The ends lost 7 bases at V and 3 bases at J; junction bases unmatched: 9. Germline CDR1 and CDR2: MNHEY and SMNVEV (reference sequence). In DNA, the CDR3 is TGTGCCAGCATCTCTACGGGAGGAAACTACGAGCAGTACTTC. This encodes CASISTGGNYEQYF.

This clone was seen a single time. The chain couples TRBV3-1 (or the pseudogene TRBV3-2) to TRBJ2-5; D possibly corresponds to TRBD2 (5 bases). Germline values: CDR1 LGHDT, CDR2 YNNKEL (reference sequence). This CDR3 is built from 13 residues. Trimming cost V 1 base and J 9 bases, with 12 bases left between them. Written as DNA, the CDR3 is TGTGCCAGCAGCCAAGGAGAGGGTTGGGCCCAGTACTTC. Residues: CASSQGEGWAQYF.

Only one count was recorded for this clone. The rearrangement joins TRBV5-1 to TRBJ2-1; tentative D call: TRBD1 (6 bases). Germline V gene lookup returns CDR1 SGHRS and CDR2 YFSETQ. With 4 bases removed from V and 3 bases from J, the gap between germline ends came to 14 bases. The CDR3 is made up of 15 amino acids. The CDR3, as DNA: TGCGCCAGCAGCCTGAGGGGACAACTCTACAATGAGCAGTTCTTC. It encodes CASSLRGQLYNEQFF.

This clone was seen once. This chain links TRBV29-1 with TRBJ2-5; 10 bases align to TRBD2. Germline trimming cut 7 bases from V and 8 bases from J; bases unmatched to any gene: 13. CDR1 is SQVTM and CDR2 is ANQGSEA in the germline V gene. The CDR3 loop spans 14 amino acids. This chain's CDR3 is CSGERGGQKRTQYF. DNA for the CDR3: TGCAGCGGTGAGCGGGGGGGACAAAAGAGAACCCAGTACTTC. Based on the CDR3 plus reference TRBV29-1 and TRBJ2-5, the full variable domain is SAVISQKPSRDICQRGTSLTIQCQVDSQVTMMFWYRQQPGQSLTLIATANQGSEATYESGFVIDKFPISRPNLTFSTLTVSNMSPEDSSIYLCSGERGGQKRTQYFGPGTRLLVL.

This chain uses TRBV7-2 with TRBJ2-2; D gene uncertain. V lost 2 bases and J lost 1, with 11 bases in between. CDR1 is SGHTA and CDR2 is FQGNSA in the germline V gene. The length of the CDR3 is 16 residues. In nucleotides, the CDR3 is TGTGCCAGCAGCTTAAGGTTCGGCGGGAACACCGGGGAGCTGTTTTTT. This codes for CASSLRFGGNTGELFF.

V usage is TRBV11-2 and J usage is TRBJ1-6; D is uncertain. V lost 2 bases, J lost 4 bases, and 12 bases lay in between. The CDR3 spans 16 residues. The germline V gene has CDR1 SGHAT and CDR2 FQNNGV. The CDR3 DNA follows: TGTGCCAGCAGCTTAAGCGGGGATCAATATAATTCACCCCTCCACTTT. It yields the protein CASSLSGDQYNSPLHF. Complete variable domain (other parts from reference TRBV11-2 and TRBJ1-6): EAGVAQSPRYKIIEKRQSVAFWCNPISGHATLYWYQQILGQGPKLLIQFQNNGVVDDSQLPKDRFSAERLKGVDSTLKIQPAKLEDSAVYLCASSLSGDQYNSPLHFGNGTRLTVT.

This chain connects TRBV5-1 to TRBJ2-7, with D maybe TRBD2 (6 bases). V was cut by 0 bases and J by 2 bases, with 15 bases left in between. CDR3 length equals 16 residues. Per the germline V gene, CDR1 is SGHRS and CDR2 is YFSETQ. CDR3: CASSLAVQGGTYEQYF. CDR3 bases: TGCGCCAGCAGCTTGGCCGTCCAGGGCGGGACCTACGAGCAGTACTTC. The complete variable domain, with remaining parts taken from reference TRBV5-1 and TRBJ2-7, reads KAGVTQTPRYLIKTRGQQVTLSCSPISGHRSVSWYQQTPGQGLQFLFEYFSETQRNKGNFPGRFSGRQFSNSRSEMNVSTLELGDSALYLCASSLAVQGGTYEQYFGPGTRLTVT.

The genes are TRBV5-1 and TRBJ2-7, with 7 bases aligning to TRBD1. There are 16 residues in the CDR3. Germline CDR1 and CDR2: SGHRS and YFSETQ. J gave up 5 bases and V 5 bases, and 16 bases lay outside the gene matches. The chain's CDR3 is CASRDYRQGQANEQYF. The CDR3 DNA reads TGCGCCAGCAGAGACTATCGACAGGGTCAAGCAAACGAGCAGTACTTC.

The rearrangement uses TRBV5-3 and TRBJ1-2, with D perhaps TRBD1 (5 bases). TRBV5-3 is an open reading frame whose function is uncertain. The CDR3 spans 14 residues. The V end lost 0 bases, the J end lost 8 bases, and 14 bases lay between the germline ends. The CDR3 DNA follows: TGTGCCAGAAGCTTGGAGCGGGGGATCGGGGGCTACACCTTC. It yields the protein CARSLERGIGGYTF.

The rearrangement joins TRBV9 to TRBJ1-2, with D perhaps matching TRBD1 (5 bases). The germline V and J ends were trimmed by 4 bases and 3 bases, with 16 bases remaining between them. The length of the CDR3 is 15 residues. Per germline, CDR1 SGDLS and CDR2 YYNGEE. The DNA of the CDR3 is TGTGCCAGCAGCCCCCTTGGCGGAGGGGACTATGGCTACACCTTC. Protein sequence: CASSPLGGGDYGYTF. Based on the CDR3 plus reference TRBV9 and TRBJ1-2, the full variable domain is DSGVTQTPKHLITATGQRVTLRCSPRSGDLSVYWYQQSLDQGLQFLIQYYNGEERAKGNILERFSAQQFPDLHSELNLSSLELGDSALYFCASSPLGGGDYGYTFGSGTRLTVV.

This clone was counted a single time. The CDR3 reads CASSLGGISSMVYGYTF. CDR3 DNA: TGTGCCAGCAGCTTGGGGGGGATCTCCTCTATGGTCTATGGCTACACCTTC. V and J are TRBV7-9 and TRBJ1-2; a possible D gene is TRBD1 (5 bases). The CDR3 contains 17 residues. V was trimmed by 3 bases and J by 4 bases, leaving 21 bases between them. The germline V gene encodes CDR1 SEHNR and CDR2 FQNEAQ (reference sequence).

Written as DNA, the CDR3 is TGCGCCAGCAGCCAAGGTCCTAGTGCAGAGACCCAGTACTTC. As protein: CASSQGPSAETQYF. The chain has TRBV4-1 and TRBJ2-5; no clear D gene. Germline CDR1 MGHRA, CDR2 YSYEKL. Trimming took 1 base from V and 4 from J, leaving 10 bases between them. The CDR3 has 14 residues.

The chain recombines TRBV9 with TRBJ2-7, with 14 positions matching TRBD2. Germline V gene lookup returns CDR1 SGDLS and CDR2 YYNGEE. V shed 0 bases and J 4 bases; nucleotides not matched to a gene: 3. The CDR3 covers 16 residues. CDR3 loop: CASSVGGLAGDYEQYF. The CDR3 DNA reads as TGTGCCAGCAGCGTAGGGGGACTAGCGGGAGATTACGAGCAGTACTTC.

The chain employs TRBV6-6 and TRBJ2-7; a weak D match, TRBD2 (6 bases). Looked up from germline, CDR1 is MNHNY and CDR2 is SVGAGI (reference sequence). The V end lost 0 bases, the J end lost 2 bases, and 11 bases lay between the germline ends. The length of the CDR3 is 15 residues. CDR3 residues: CASSYSGGPTYEQYF. The DNA for the CDR3 is TGTGCCAGCAGTTACTCGGGAGGCCCGACCTACGAGCAGTACTTC.

The chain is built from TRBV15 and TRBJ2-1, with 7 bases that match TRBD2. Germline-derived CDR1 and CDR2 are LNHNV and YYDKDF (reference sequence). J lost 7 bases, V lost 6 bases, and 6 bases had no gene match. The CDR3 is made up of 13 amino acids. CDR3 sequence (DNA): TGTGCCACCAGTGGGGGGGTGACAAATGAGCAGTTCTTC. Translation gives CATSGGVTNEQFF.

This chain uses TRBV6-5 with TRBJ1-2; 8 bases agree with TRBD1. The J segment lost 3 bases and the V segment lost 2 bases, leaving 5 bases of the junction unmatched. There are 15 residues in the CDR3. Germline-derived CDR1 and CDR2 are MNHEY and SVGAGI. The CDR3 reads CASSYPTGGYYGYTF. The CDR3 DNA reads as TGTGCCAGCAGTTACCCCACAGGGGGGTACTATGGCTACACCTTC.

Remarks on this clone: A junction end diverges from the germline sequence, so it may reflect a read error. The V and J genes are TRBV4-3 and TRBJ2-1; TRBD2 matches at 11 bases. The CDR3 is made up of 17 amino acids. Germline loops: CDR1 LGHNA, CDR2 YSLEER. The DNA for the CDR3 is TGCGCCAGCAGCCAAGATCTAACTAGCGGGGGAGGGAATGAGCCGTTCTTC. Translation gives CASSQDLTSGGGNEPFF.

The genes are TRBV4-1 and TRBJ2-5; 8 bases map to TRBD2. CDR3 length equals 17 residues. Trimming at V came to 0 bases and at J to 5 bases, leaving 11 bases not matched to a gene. Germline values: CDR1 MGHRA, CDR2 YSYEKL. The CDR3 region is CASSQDRLAISRETQYF. The DNA of the CDR3 is TGCGCCAGCAGCCAAGACAGACTAGCGATTTCTAGGGAGACCCAGTACTTC.